The 4 T cell receptor beta chains in this list originate from one sample, sequenced in a study of Ad26.COV2.S vaccination and SARS-CoV-2 variants. This table comes from immunoSEQ multiplex PCR, and its TCRdb copy is limited to in-frame clones, with some not included. In the table there are 410,000 or so clones, about nine tenths of which are singletons. The treatment was: roughly 19 received Ad26.COV2.S at low or high dose, single or two shots; 5 received placebo; per-sample allocation not given. The study sampled participants on day 63 after the first vaccine or placebo injection. The material was peripheral blood, obtained in a trial of Ad26.COV2.S vaccine versus placebo. The receptors originated from a person aged 18-65 years who received the Ad26.COV2.S COVID-19 vaccine or a placebo.

This rearrangement joins TRBV28 to TRBJ1-5, with D possibly being TRBD1 (6 bases). V was trimmed by 5 bases and J by 8 bases, leaving 22 bases between them. CDR1 and CDR2 (germline): MDHEN, SYDVKM. The CDR3 is 16 residues long. The CDR3 reads CASSPSPTGGPKPQHF. The CDR3 region has the DNA TGTGCCAGCAGTCCAAGCCCGACAGGAGGGCCAAAGCCCCAGCATTTT.

This rearrangement joins TRBV29-1 to TRBJ1-2; D perhaps matches TRBD1 (5 bases). V was pared by 6 bases and J by 8 bases, with 19 bases between. There are 13 residues in the CDR3. Germline-derived CDR1 and CDR2 are SQVTM and ANQGSEA. In nucleotides, the CDR3 is TGCAGCGTGCAAAACCCCGGGGCGCGAGGCTACACCTTC. Translated: CSVQNPGARGYTF.

V is TRBV4-3 and J is TRBJ2-6; possibly TRBD1 for D (6 bases). The CDR3 runs to 19 residues. V lost 0 bases and J 0 bases, leaving 15 bases between the germline ends. The germline V gene has CDR1 LGHNA and CDR2 YSLEER. The CDR3 DNA is TGCGCCAGCAGCCAAGAATGGGGGCGCACCTTCTCTGGGGCCAACGTCCTGACTTTC. This translates into CASSQEWGRTFSGANVLTF.

The CDR3 sequence: CASSEQLAGGREQFF. DNA of the CDR3: TGTGCCAGCAGTGAACAGCTAGCGGGGGGCCGTGAGCAGTTCTTC. The chain has TRBV2 and TRBJ2-1, with 11 bases matching TRBD2. There are 15 residues in the CDR3. V gave up 2 bases and J gave up 9 bases; unmatched junction bases: 6. In germline, CDR1 is SNHLY, CDR2 FYNNEI.